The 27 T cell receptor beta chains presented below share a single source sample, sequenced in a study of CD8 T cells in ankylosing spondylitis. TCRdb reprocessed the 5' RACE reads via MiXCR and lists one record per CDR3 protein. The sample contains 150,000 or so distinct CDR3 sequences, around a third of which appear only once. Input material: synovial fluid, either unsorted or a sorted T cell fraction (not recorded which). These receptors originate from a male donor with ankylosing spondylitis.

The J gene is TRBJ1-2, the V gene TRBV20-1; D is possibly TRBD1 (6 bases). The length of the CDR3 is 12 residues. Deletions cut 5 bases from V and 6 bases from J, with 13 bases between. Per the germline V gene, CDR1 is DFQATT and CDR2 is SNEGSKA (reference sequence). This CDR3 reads CSAHPWTDGYTF. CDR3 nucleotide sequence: TGCAGTGCTCACCCCTGGACAGATGGCTACACCTTC.

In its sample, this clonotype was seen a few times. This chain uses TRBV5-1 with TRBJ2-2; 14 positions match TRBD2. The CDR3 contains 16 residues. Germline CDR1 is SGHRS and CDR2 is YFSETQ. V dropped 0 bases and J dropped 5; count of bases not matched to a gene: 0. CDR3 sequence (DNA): TGCGCCAGCAGCTTGGGGACTAGCGGGAGGACCGGGGAGCTGTTTTTT. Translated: CASSLGTSGRTGELFF. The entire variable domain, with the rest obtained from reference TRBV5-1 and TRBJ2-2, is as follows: KAGVTQTPRYLIKTRGQQVTLSCSPISGHRSVSWYQQTPGQGLQFLFEYFSETQRNKGNFPGRFSGRQFSNSRSEMNVSTLELGDSALYLCASSLGTSGRTGELFFGEGSRLTVL.

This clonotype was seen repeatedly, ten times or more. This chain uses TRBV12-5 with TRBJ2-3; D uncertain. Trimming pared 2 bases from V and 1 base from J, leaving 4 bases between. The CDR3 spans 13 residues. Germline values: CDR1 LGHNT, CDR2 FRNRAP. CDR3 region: CASGLHGTDTQYF. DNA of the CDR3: TGTGCTAGTGGTTTGCACGGCACAGATACGCAGTATTTT.

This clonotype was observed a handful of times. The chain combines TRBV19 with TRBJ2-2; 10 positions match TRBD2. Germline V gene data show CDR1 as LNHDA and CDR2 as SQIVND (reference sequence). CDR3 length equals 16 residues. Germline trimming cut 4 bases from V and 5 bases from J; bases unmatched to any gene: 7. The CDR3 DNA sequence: TGTGCCAGTAGTACCGAAGCGGGAGGGGTGACCGGGGAGCTGTTTTTT. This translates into CASSTEAGGVTGELFF.

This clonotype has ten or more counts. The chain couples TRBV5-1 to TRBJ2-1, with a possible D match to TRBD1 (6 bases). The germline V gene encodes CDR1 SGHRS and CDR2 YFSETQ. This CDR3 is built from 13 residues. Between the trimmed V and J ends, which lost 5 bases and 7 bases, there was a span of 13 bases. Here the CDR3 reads CASSPERGNEQFF. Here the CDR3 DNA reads TGCGCCAGCAGTCCCGAGAGGGGGAATGAGCAGTTCTTC.

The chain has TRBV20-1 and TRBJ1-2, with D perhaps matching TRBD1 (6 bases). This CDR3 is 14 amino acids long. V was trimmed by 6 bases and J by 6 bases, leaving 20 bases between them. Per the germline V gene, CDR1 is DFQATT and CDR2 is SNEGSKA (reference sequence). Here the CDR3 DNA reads TGCAGTGCCGGGGGGGGCACGGGGGTTAATGGCTACACCTTC. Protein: CSAGGGTGVNGYTF.

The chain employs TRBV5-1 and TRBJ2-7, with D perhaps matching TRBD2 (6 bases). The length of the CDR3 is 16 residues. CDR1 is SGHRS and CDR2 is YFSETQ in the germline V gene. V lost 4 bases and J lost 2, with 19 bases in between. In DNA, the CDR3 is TGCGCCAGCAGCCCCCGGGGAGGCGGGAACACCTACGAGCAGTACTTC. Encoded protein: CASSPRGGGNTYEQYF.

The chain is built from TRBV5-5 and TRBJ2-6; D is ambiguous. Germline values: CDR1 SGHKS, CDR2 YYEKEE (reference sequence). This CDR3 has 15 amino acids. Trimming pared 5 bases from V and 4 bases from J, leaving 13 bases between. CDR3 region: CASSGWSEGANVLTF. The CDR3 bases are TGTGCCAGCAGTGGGTGGTCAGAAGGGGCCAACGTCCTGACTTTC.

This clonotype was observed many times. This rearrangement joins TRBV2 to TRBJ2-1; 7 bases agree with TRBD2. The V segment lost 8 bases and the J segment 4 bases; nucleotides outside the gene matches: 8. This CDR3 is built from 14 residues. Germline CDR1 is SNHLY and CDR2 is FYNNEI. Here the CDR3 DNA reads TGTGCCAGCGGGCTAGCGGAGCTATACAATGAGCAGTTCTTC. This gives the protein CASGLAELYNEQFF.

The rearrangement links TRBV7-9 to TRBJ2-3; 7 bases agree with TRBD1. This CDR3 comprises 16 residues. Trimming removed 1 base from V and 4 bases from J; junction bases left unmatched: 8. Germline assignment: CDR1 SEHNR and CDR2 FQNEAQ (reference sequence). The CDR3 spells CASSLVLGQRADTQYF. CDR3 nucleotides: TGTGCCAGCAGCTTAGTACTGGGACAGAGAGCAGATACGCAGTATTTT.

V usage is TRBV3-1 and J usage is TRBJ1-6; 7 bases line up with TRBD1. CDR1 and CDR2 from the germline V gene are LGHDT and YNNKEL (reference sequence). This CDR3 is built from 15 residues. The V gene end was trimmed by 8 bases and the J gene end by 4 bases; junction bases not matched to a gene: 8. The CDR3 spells CASQKEGQYNSPLHF. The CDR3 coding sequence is TGTGCCAGCCAAAAGGAGGGACAGTATAATTCACCCCTCCACTTT.

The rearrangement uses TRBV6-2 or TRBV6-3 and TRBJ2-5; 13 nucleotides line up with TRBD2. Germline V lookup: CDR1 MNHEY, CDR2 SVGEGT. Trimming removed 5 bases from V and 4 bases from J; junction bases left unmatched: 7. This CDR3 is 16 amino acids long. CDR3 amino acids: CASSPGTSGTLETQYF. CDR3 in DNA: TGTGCCAGCAGTCCAGGGACTAGCGGGACGTTAGAGACCCAGTACTTC.

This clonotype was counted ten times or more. The CDR3 reads CASSPGFFERIAKNIQYF. The CDR3 DNA reads as TGCGCCAGCAGTCCCGGTTTTTTTGAAAGGATAGCCAAAAACATTCAGTACTTC. This chain connects TRBV4-1 to TRBJ2-4, with D unresolved. V was pared by 6 bases and J by 0 bases, with 21 bases between. The CDR3 spans 18 residues. Germline V gene data show CDR1 as MGHRA and CDR2 as YSYEKL.

The CDR3 DNA reads as TGTGCCAGCAGTTCCTACAGGGGCGGCACCGGGGAGCTGTTTTTT. Amino acids: CASSSYRGGTGELFF. J is TRBJ2-2 and V is TRBV28, with 7 bases identical to TRBD1. J gave up 4 bases and V 4 bases, and 6 bases lay outside the gene matches. Germline V CDR1 and CDR2: MDHEN, SYDVKM. The length of the CDR3 is 15 residues. Drawing the rest from reference TRBV28 and TRBJ2-2, the complete variable domain is DVKVTQSSRYLVKRTGEKVFLECVQDMDHENMFWYRQDPGLGLRLIYFSYDVKMKEKGDIPEGYSVSREKKERFSLILESASTNQTSMYLCASSSYRGGTGELFFGEGSRLTVL.

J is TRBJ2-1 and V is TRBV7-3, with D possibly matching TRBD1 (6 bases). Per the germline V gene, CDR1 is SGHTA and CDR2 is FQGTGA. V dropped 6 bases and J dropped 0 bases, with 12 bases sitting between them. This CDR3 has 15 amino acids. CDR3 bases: TGTGCCAGCAGTCGGACAGTCACCTCCTACAATGAGCAGTTCTTC. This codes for CASSRTVTSYNEQFF.

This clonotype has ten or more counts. DNA for the CDR3: TGCAGTGCTAGAGCCGTCGGGACAGATAATTCACCCCTCCACTTT. It codes for CSARAVGTDNSPLHF. This sequence joins TRBV20-1 and TRBJ1-6; 7 positions match TRBD1. The CDR3 is 15 amino acids. V lost 1 base to trimming and J lost 5 bases; unmatched junction nucleotides: 5. Germline V gives CDR1 DFQATT, CDR2 SNEGSKA (reference sequence).

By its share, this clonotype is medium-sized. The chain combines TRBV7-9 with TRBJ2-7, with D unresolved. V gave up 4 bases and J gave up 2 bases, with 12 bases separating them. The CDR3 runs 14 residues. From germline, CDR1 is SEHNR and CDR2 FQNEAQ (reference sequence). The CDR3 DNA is TGTGCCAGCAGCTCCCTTGGGCGGACCTACGAGCAGTACTTC. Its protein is CASSSLGRTYEQYF.

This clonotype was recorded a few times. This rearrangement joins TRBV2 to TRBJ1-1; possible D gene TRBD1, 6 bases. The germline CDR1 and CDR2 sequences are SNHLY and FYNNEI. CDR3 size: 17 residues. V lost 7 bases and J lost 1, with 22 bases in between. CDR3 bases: TGTGCCAGCAAGGGCTATCAGGGGATAGGGAAGAACACTGAAGCTTTCTTT. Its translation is CASKGYQGIGKNTEAFF.

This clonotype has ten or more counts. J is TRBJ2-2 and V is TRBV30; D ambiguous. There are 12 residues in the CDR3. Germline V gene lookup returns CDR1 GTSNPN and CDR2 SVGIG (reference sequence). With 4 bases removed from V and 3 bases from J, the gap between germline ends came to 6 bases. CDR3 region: CAWTSYTGELFF. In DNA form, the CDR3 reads TGTGCCTGGACATCGTACACCGGGGAGCTGTTTTTT.

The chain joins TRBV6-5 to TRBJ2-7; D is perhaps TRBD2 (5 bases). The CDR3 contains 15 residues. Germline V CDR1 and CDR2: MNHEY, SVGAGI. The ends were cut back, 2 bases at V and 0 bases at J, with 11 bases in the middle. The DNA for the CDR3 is TGTGCCAGCAGTTACGGAGATACTAGCTCCTACGAGCAGTACTTC. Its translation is CASSYGDTSSYEQYF.

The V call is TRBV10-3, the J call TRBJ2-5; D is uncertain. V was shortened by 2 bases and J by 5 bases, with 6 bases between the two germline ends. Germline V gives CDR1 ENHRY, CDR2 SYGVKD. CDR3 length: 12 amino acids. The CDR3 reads CAISEVGETQYF. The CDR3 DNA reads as TGTGCCATCAGTGAGGTAGGGGAGACCCAGTACTTC.

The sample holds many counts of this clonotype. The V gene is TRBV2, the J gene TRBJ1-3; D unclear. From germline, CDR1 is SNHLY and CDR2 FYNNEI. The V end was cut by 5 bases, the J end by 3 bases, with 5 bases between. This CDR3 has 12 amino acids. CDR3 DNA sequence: TGTGCCAGCAGTAATAATGGAAACACCATATATTTT. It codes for CASSNNGNTIYF.

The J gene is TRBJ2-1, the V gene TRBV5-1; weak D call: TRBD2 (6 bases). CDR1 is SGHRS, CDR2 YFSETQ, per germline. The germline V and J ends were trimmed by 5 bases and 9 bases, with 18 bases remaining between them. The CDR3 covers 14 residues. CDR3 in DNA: TGCGCCAGCAGTTCGGGACTCCGATACGGTGAGCAGTTCTTC. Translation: CASSSGLRYGEQFF.

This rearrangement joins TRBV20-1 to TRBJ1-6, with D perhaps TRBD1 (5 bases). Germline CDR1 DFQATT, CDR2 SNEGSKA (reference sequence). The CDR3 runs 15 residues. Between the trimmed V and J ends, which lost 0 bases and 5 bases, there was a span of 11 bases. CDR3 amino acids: CSARDAGMNNSPLHF. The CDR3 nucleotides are TGCAGTGCTAGAGATGCAGGGATGAATAATTCACCCCTCCACTTT.

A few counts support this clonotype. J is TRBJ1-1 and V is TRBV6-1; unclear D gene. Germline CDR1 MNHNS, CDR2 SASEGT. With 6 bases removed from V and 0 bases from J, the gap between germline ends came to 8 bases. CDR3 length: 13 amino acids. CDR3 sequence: CASSRLMNTEAFF. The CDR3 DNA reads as TGTGCCAGCAGCAGATTGATGAACACTGAAGCTTTCTTT.

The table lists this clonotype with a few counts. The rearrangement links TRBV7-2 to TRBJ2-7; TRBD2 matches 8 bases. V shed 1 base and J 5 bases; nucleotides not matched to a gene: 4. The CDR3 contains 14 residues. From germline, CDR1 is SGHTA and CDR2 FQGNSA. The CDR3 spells CASSLVGLGDEQYF. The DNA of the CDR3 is TGTGCCAGCAGCTTAGTGGGACTAGGGGACGAGCAGTACTTC.

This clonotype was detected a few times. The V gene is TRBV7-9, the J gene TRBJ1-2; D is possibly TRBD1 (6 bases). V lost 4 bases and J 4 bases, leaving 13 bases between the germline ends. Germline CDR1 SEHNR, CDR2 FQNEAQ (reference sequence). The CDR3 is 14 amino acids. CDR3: CASSSVDRFYGYTF. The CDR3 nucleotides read TGTGCCAGCAGCTCAGTTGACAGGTTCTATGGCTACACCTTC.